This T cell receptor (beta chain) was sequenced during a study of T cell changes during pregnancy in multiple sclerosis. Germline CDR1 and CDR2: SGHAT and FQNNGV. The length of the CDR3 is 17 residues. The V gene end was trimmed by 5 bases and the J gene end by 1 base; junction bases not matched to a gene: 7. Sequencing used immunoSEQ multiplex PCR; TCRdb keeps in-frame clones, though not all of them. The data show 45,000 to 70,000 clones, roughly 94% seen once. The source of this sequence is a female donor with multiple sclerosis, enrolled in a pregnancy study. The J gene is TRBJ2-1, the V gene TRBV11-2, with 11 bases identical to TRBD2. The starting material was CD4+ T cells from peripheral blood mononuclear cells, obtained in the second trimester of pregnancy. The CDR3 region is CASSATLAGGSYNEQFF. Here the CDR3 DNA reads TGTGCCAGCAGCGCAACCTTAGCGGGAGGGTCCTACAATGAGCAGTTCTTC.